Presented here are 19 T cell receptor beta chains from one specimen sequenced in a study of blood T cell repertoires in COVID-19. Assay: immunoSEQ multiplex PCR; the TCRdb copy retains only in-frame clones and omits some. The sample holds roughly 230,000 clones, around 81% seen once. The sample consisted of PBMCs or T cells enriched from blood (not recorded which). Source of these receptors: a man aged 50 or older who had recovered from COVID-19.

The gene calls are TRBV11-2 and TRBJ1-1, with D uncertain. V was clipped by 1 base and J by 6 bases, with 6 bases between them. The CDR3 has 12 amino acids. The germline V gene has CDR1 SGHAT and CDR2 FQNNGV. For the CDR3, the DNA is TGTGCCAGCAGCTTAGGTTCGGCTGAAGCTTTCTTT. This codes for CASSLGSAEAFF.

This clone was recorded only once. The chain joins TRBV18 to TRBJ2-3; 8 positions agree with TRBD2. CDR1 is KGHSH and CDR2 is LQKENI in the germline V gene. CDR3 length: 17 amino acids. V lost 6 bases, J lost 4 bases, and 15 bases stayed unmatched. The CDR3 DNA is TGTGCCAGCTCCCCCCCCCGGCGGGGGGTTGGAGCAGATACGCAGTATTTT. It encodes CASSPPRRGVGADTQYF.

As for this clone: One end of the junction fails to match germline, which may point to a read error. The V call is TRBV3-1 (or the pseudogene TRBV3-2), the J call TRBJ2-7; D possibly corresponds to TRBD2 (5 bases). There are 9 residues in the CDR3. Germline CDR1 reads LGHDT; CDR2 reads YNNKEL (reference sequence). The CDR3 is CASRPPCGF. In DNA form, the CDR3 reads TGTGCCAGCAGGCCCCCTTGCGGGTTC.

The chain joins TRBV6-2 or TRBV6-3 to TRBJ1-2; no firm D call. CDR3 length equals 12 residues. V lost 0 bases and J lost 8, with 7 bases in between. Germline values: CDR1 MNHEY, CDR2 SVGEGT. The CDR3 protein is CASSYSAGGYTF. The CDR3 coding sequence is TGTGCCAGCAGTTACTCTGCGGGAGGCTACACCTTC.

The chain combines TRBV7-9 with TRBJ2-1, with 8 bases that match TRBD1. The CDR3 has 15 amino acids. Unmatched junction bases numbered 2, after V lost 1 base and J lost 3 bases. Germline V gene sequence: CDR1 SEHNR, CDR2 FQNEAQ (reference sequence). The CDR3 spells CASSLGGTGYNEQFF. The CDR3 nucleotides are TGTGCCAGCAGCTTAGGGGGGACAGGCTACAATGAGCAGTTCTTC.

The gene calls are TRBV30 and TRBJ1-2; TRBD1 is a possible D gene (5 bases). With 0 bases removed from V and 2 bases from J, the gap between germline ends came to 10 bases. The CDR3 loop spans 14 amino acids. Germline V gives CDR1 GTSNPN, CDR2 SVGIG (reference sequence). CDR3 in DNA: TGTGCCTGGAGTGTATCCAGGGAAAACTATGGCTACACCTTC. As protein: CAWSVSRENYGYTF.

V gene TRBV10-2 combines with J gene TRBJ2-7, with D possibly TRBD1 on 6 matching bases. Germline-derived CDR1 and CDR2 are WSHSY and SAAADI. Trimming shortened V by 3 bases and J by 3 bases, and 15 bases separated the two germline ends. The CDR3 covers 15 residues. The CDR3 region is CASSDWGLIDYEQYF. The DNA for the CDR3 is TGCGCCAGCAGTGATTGGGGGCTAATCGACTACGAGCAGTACTTC.

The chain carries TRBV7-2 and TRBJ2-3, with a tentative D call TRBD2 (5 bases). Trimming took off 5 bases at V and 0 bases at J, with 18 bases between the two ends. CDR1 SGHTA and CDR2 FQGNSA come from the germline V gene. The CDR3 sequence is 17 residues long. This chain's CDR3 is CASSPRRVVFSTDTQYF. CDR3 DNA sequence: TGTGCCAGCAGCCCCCGGCGGGTGGTGTTCAGCACAGATACGCAGTATTTT.

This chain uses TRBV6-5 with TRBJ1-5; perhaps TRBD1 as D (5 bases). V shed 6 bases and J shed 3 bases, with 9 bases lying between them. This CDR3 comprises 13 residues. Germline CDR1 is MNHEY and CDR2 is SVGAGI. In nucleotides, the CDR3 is TGTGCCAGCAGGACAGAGTTCAATCAGCCCCAGCATTTT. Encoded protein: CASRTEFNQPQHF.

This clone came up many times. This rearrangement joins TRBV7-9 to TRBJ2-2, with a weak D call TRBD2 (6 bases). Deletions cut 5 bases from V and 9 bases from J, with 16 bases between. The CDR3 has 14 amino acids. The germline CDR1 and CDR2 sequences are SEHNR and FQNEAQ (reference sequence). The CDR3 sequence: CASSAWRGTRELFF. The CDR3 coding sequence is TGTGCCAGCAGCGCCTGGAGGGGTACTCGGGAGCTGTTTTTT.

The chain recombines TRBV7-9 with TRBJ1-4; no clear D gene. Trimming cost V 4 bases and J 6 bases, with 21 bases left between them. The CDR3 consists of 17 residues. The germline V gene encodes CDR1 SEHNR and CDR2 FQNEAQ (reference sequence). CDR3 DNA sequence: TGTGCCAGCAGCTCACTCAGAAAGGGAGAGGGAGATGAAAAACTGTTTTTT. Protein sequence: CASSSLRKGEGDEKLFF.

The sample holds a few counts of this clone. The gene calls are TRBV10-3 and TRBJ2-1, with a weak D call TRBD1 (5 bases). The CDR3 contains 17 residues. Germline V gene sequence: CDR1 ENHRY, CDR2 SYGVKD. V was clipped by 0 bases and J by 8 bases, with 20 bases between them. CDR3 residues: CAISESKFAGISYEQFF. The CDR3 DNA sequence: TGTGCCATCAGTGAGTCGAAGTTTGCAGGGATTTCCTATGAGCAGTTCTTC.

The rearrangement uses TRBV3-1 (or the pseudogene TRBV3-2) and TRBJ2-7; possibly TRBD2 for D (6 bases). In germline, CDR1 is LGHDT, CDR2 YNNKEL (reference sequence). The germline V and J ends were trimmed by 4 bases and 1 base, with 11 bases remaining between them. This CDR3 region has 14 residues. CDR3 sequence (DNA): TGTGCCAGCAGCCTATCTAGCGAGTCCTACGAGCAGTACTTC. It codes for CASSLSSESYEQYF.

CDR3: CASSQDHTYEQYF. In nucleotides, the CDR3 is TGCGCCAGCAGCCAAGATCACACCTACGAGCAGTACTTC. The V call is TRBV4-1, the J call TRBJ2-7, with unresolved D. Trimming removed 0 bases from V and 2 bases from J, with 5 bases in between. Germline V gene lookup returns CDR1 MGHRA and CDR2 YSYEKL. This CDR3 spans 13 amino acids.

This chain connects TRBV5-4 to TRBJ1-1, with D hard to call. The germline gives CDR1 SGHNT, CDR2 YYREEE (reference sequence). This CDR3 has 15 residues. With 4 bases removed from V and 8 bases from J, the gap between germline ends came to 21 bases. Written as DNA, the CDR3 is TGTGCCAGCAGCCCTGTGGCCCAATACCGGGAGGAAGCTTTCTTT. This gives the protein CASSPVAQYREEAFF.

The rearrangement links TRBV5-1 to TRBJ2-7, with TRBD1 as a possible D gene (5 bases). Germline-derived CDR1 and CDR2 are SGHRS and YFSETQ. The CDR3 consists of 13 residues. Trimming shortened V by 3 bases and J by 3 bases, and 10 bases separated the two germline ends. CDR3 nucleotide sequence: TGCGCCAGCAGCTGGCAGGGAAACTACGAGCAGTACTTC. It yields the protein CASSWQGNYEQYF.

CDR3 amino acids: CASSQDVGAGTGELFF. CDR3 bases: TGTGCCAGCAGCCAAGATGTGGGAGCGGGCACCGGGGAGCTGTTTTTT. The chain joins TRBV4-2 to TRBJ2-2; D perhaps matches TRBD2 (6 bases). This CDR3 region has 16 residues. Trimming pared 0 bases from V and 4 bases from J, leaving 12 bases between. Germline values: CDR1 LGHNA, CDR2 YNFKEQ.

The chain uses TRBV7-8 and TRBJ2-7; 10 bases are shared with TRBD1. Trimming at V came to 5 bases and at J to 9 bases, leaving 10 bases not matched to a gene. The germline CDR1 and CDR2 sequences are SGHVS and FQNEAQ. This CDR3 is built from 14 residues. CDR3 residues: CASSTGQGYDGQYF. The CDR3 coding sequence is TGTGCCAGCAGCACGGGACAGGGGTACGATGGGCAGTACTTC. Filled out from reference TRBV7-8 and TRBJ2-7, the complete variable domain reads GAGVSQSPRYKVAKRGQDVALRCDPISGHVSLFWYQQALGQGPEFLTYFQNEAQLDKSGLPSDRFFAERPEGSVSTLKIQRTQQEDSAVYLCASSTGQGYDGQYFGPGTRLTVT.

This chain's CDR3 is CASSPGTAYEQYF. The CDR3 nucleotides read TGTGCCAGCTCACCAGGGACAGCCTACGAGCAGTACTTC. The chain carries TRBV18 and TRBJ2-7; 7 bases are a match to TRBD1. Germline-derived CDR1 and CDR2 are KGHSH and LQKENI. The CDR3 extends over 13 amino acids. V shed 2 bases and J 2 bases; nucleotides not matched to a gene: 0.